A selection of T cell receptor beta chains follows, all from one sample in a study of CD8+ T cells in alopecia areata. Method: immunoSEQ multiplex PCR; TCRdb's copy keeps in-frame clones and lacks some. The repertoire has 100,000 to 130,000 clones, 45% to 70% of them found once; the top ten carry 20% to 25%. The material sequenced was CD8+ T cells sorted from blood. The receptor source for this set is a human donor in good health. The CDR3 runs from the conserved cysteine through the conserved F or W. The D gene is left open where the match is weak. For some rows the clone size is stated as once, few or many, or as a class when expanded; others skip it.

TRBD2 | TRBJ2-5 | few | TRBV25-1 | TGTGCCAGCAGCCAGCTAGGACTAGCGGGGGAAGAGACCCAGTACTTC | CASSQLGLAGEETQYF
NA | TRBJ2-1 | few | TRBV10-3 | TGTGCCATCAGTGAAACGGTGGGGGGGCCACTCTTC | CAISETVGGPLF
NA | TRBJ2-5 | NA | TRBV6-5 | TGTGCCAGCAGTCGGGGGGCAGGAGAGACCCAGTACTTC | CASSRGAGETQYF
NA | TRBJ2-2 | few | TRBV29-1 | TGCAGCGCCCCGCGGGACACCGGGGAGCTGTTTTTT | CSAPRDTGELFF
TRBD2 | TRBJ2-7 | NA | TRBV28 | TGTGCCAGCAGCTCCGGACTAGCGGGGGGGCCGAGGGAGCAGTACTTC | CASSSGLAGGPREQYF
NA | TRBJ2-7 | NA | TRBV13 | TGTGCCAGCAGTGAGGGCCGTTCCTACGAGCAGTACTTC | CASSEGRSYEQYF
NA | TRBJ1-1 | once | TRBV6-5 | TGTGCCAGCAGTTACTCTTACGGGGCCGAAGCTTTCTTT | CASSYSYGAEAFF
NA | TRBJ1-5 | NA | TRBV4-1 | TGCGCCAGCAGCCAAGCCCAAATCAATCAGCCCCAGCATTTT | CASSQAQINQPQHF
TRBD2 | TRBJ2-5 | few | TRBV13 | TGTGCCAGCAGTTACCGCGGGGGGGCGAAGGAGACCCAGTACTTC | CASSYRGGAKETQYF
TRBD2 | TRBJ2-2 | NA | TRBV15 | TGTGCCACCAGCGGTGAGACTAGCGGGGCCTGGAACACCGGGGAGCTGTTTTTT | CATSGETSGAWNTGELFF
NA | TRBJ2-1 | NA | TRBV5-1 | TGCGCCAGCAGCTTGGCCGCAAATGAGCAGTTCTTC | CASSLAANEQFF
TRBD2 | TRBJ2-1 | once | TRBV5-1 | TGCGCCAGCAGCTTGGCGGAGCGGGGCTATTACAATGAGCAGTTCTTC | CASSLAERGYYNEQFF
NA | TRBJ2-1 | NA | TRBV13 | TGTGCCAGCAGCTCACAGGGTACAAGGGAGCAGTTCTTC | CASSSQGTREQFF
NA | TRBJ1-3 | NA | TRBV4-1 | TGCGCCAGCAGCCAGGCACAGTTTTCTGGAAACACCATATATTTT | CASSQAQFSGNTIYF
NA | TRBJ2-1 | NA | TRBV29-1 | TGCAGCGTTGATATGCTGGGAGGTGAGCAGTTCTTC | CSVDMLGGEQFF
TRBD1 | TRBJ2-1 | NA | TRBV7-9 | TGTGCCAGCAGCTTCATAAAAACAGGGGTCAATGAGCAGTTCTTC | CASSFIKTGVNEQFF
NA | TRBJ2-7 | NA | TRBV7-6 | TGTGCCAGCAGTCCCGGGGTAAACTCCTACGAGCAGTACTTC | CASSPGVNSYEQYF